This T cell receptor beta chain was documented in a study of tumor-infiltrating lymphocytes in oesophageal squamous cell carcinoma. Germline CDR1 and CDR2: LNHDA and SQIVND (reference sequence). The CDR3 totals 13 residues. V lost 7 bases and J 3 bases, leaving 10 bases between the germline ends. This clonotype was detected ten times or more. From the PCR reads, TCRdb called clonotypes with MiXCR, one entry per CDR3 protein. The sample includes 18,000 or so distinct CDR3 sequences, less than 50% of them seen just once. The chain recombines TRBV19 with TRBJ2-1; D call uncertain. This TCR came from a male donor with esophageal squamous cell carcinoma. Specimen: esophageal tumor tissue. This chain's CDR3 is CASNRVGYNEQFF. As DNA, the CDR3 is TGTGCCAGTAATCGGGTGGGCTACAATGAGCAGTTCTTC.